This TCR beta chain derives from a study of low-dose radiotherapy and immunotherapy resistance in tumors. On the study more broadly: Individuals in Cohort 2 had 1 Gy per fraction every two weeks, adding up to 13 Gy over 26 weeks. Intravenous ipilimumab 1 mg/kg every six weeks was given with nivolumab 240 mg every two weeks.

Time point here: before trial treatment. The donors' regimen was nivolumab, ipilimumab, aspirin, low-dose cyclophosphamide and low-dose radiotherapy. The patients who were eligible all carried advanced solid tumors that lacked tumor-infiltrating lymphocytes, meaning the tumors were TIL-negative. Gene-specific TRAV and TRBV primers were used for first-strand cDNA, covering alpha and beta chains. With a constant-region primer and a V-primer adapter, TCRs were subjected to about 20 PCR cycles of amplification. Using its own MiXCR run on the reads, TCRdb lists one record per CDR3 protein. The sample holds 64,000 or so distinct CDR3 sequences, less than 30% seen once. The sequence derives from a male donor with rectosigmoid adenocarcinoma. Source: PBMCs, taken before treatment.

The CDR3 sequence: CASRQAGGRTGELFF. The CDR3 DNA sequence: TGTGCCAGCAGACAAGCGGGAGGGAGGACCGGGGAGCTGTTTTTT. The chain couples TRBV6-2 or TRBV6-3 to TRBJ2-2; 10 nucleotides align to TRBD2. Germline trimming cut 6 bases from V and 5 bases from J; bases unmatched to any gene: 6. From germline, CDR1 is MNHEY and CDR2 SVGEGT. This CDR3 contains 15 residues.